The clone carrying this T cell receptor (beta chain) was seen only a few times. The target antigen is unknown. They ran version v3.0 of the immunoSEQ assay at survey level. The table came from immunoSEQ multiplex PCR; TCRdb's copy has only in-frame clones and leaves some out. In the table there are approximately 2,500 clones, around 79% of which are singletons. Trimming took 5 bases from V and 5 from J, leaving 10 bases between them. This CDR3 has 12 amino acids. The V gene's germline CDR1 is SGHNT and CDR2 YENEEA. This sample is drawn from a study of long-term antiretroviral therapy in people with HIV. Study-wide context: The 2015 recommendation for immediate ART came about a decade after the earliest samples. General study points: Blood obtained between the mid-2000s and the late 2010s may reflect older ART regimens. ART was followed by higher diversity that remained below transplant donor controls. Pre-ART expanded TRB clones stayed dominant throughout, though often decreasing after ART.

This clonotype was sampled from a woman in her 40s with HIV. V and J are TRBV11-3 and TRBJ2-7; possibly TRBD2 for D (6 bases). Specimen: unsorted PBMCs, collected 0.4 years before starting antiretroviral therapy. CDR3 loop: CASSDASDEQYF. In DNA, the CDR3 is TGTGCCAGCAGCGATGCTAGCGACGAGCAGTACTTC.